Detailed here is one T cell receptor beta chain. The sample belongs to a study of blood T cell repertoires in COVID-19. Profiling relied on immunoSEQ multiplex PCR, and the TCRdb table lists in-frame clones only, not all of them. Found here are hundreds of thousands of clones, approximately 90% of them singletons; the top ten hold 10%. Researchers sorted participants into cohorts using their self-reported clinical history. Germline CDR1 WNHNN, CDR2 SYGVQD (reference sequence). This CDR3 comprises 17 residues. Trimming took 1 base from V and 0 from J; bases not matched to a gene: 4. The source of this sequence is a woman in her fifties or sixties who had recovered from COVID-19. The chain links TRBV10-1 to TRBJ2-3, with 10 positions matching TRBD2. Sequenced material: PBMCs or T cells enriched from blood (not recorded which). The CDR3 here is CASSELLAGPSTDTQYF. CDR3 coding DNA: TGCGCCAGCAGTGAGTTACTAGCGGGGCCTAGCACAGATACGCAGTATTTT.